This T cell receptor (beta chain) came from a study of technical replicates of blood from a few donors. The CDR3 has 15 residues. Germline V lookup: CDR1 SEHNR, CDR2 FQNEAQ (reference sequence). V was clipped by 2 bases and J by 9 bases; unmatched bases: 9. Assay: immunoSEQ multiplex PCR; the TCRdb copy retains only in-frame clones and omits some. The data hold tens of thousands of clones, with roughly 94% observed a single time. The receptor was isolated from a human donor in good health. This chain connects TRBV7-9 to TRBJ2-1, with 8 bases identical to TRBD2. Sequenced: T cells isolated from PBMCs. CDR3 sequence (DNA): TGTGCCAGCAGCTTAAACGGGAGGGCCTCAGGTGAGCAGTTCTTC. Translating gives CASSLNGRASGEQFF. The whole variable domain, filled in from reference TRBV7-9 and TRBJ2-1, reads DTGVSQNPRHKITKRGQNVTFRCDPISEHNRLYWYRQTLGQGPEFLTYFQNEAQLEKSRLLSDRFSAERPKGSFSTLEIQRTEQGDSAMYLCASSLNGRASGEQFFGPGTRLTVL.